These T cell receptor beta chains were read from a single sample in a study of blood T cell repertoires in COVID-19. TCRdb's table, derived via immunoSEQ multiplex PCR, lists solely in-frame clones and lacks some. The data contain some 200,000 clones, approximately 80% of them singletons. The sequenced sample was peripheral blood. The receptors come from a human donor in a cohort sampled during active COVID-19. Both conserved end residues are part of each CDR3. D genes are given only for firm matches. Size is omitted from some rows. Given values are once, few, many or a class for expanded clones.

clone size | J gene | D gene | V gene | CDR3 protein | CDR3 DNA
few | TRBJ1-5 | TRBD1 | TRBV19 | CASSRLQGAKGQPQHF | TGTGCCAGTAGTAGGCTACAGGGGGCGAAGGGTCAGCCCCAGCATTTT
few | TRBJ1-1 | TRBD1 | TRBV18 | CASSPSGGRTEAFF | TGTGCCAGCTCACCCTCAGGGGGACGAACTGAAGCTTTCTTT
NA | TRBJ1-6 | NA | TRBV5-1 | CASSLGSGPVWDSPLHF | TGCGCCAGCAGCTTGGGGTCAGGGCCAGTTTGGGATTCACCCCTCCACTTT
NA | TRBJ1-4 | NA | TRBV10-3 | CAISGGGETNEKLFF | TGTGCCATCAGCGGGGGAGGGGAGACTAATGAAAAACTGTTTTTT
NA | TRBJ2-2 | NA | TRBV25-1 | CASRDTGNGELFF | TGTGCCAGCAGGGATACAGGGAACGGGGAGCTGTTTTTT
NA | TRBJ1-4 | TRBD1 | TRBV7-9 | CASSLVTGATEKLFF | TGTGCCAGCAGCTTAGTGACAGGGGCGACTGAAAAACTGTTTTTT
few | TRBJ1-2 | TRBD1 | TRBV2 | CANSTGDYGYTF | TGTGCCAATTCGACAGGGGACTATGGCTACACCTTC
NA | TRBJ2-7 | TRBD1 | TRBV5-1 | CASSPQGDHEQYF | TGCGCCAGCAGCCCGCAGGGGGACCACGAGCAGTACTTC
NA | TRBJ2-1 | NA | TRBV2 | CASRRTGVGNEQFF | TGTGCCAGCAGACGAACCGGGGTAGGGAATGAGCAGTTCTTC
NA | TRBJ2-3 | NA | TRBV28 | CASRNELDTQYF | TGTGCCAGCAGAAATGAGTTGGATACGCAGTATTTT
NA | TRBJ2-1 | TRBD2 | TRBV4-1 | CASSQDVESSGRQQDEQFF | TGCGCCAGCAGCCAAGATGTAGAATCTAGCGGGAGGCAACAAGATGAGCAGTTCTTC
NA | TRBJ1-6 | NA | TRBV9 | CASSPGRRNSPLHF | TGTGCCAGCAGCCCCGGACGGAGGAATTCACCCCTCCACTTT
NA | TRBJ1-2 | TRBD1 | TRBV7-2 | CASSLDRGLNGYTF | TGTGCCAGCAGCTTAGACAGGGGGCTCAATGGCTACACCTTC
NA | TRBJ2-2 | TRBD2 | TRBV5-1 | CASSLAGTSVNTGELFF | TGCGCCAGCAGCTTGGCCGGGACTAGCGTGAACACCGGGGAGCTGTTTTTT
NA | TRBJ1-2 | TRBD1 | TRBV5-4 | CASSLAIDRDGYTF | TGTGCCAGCAGCTTGGCCATCGACAGGGATGGCTACACCTTC
NA | TRBJ1-2 | NA | TRBV6-1 | CASSEALREQGSYTF | TGTGCCAGCAGTGAAGCGCTTCGGGAACAGGGAAGCTACACCTTC
NA | TRBJ1-1 | NA | TRBV15 | CATKARGGVNTEAFF | TGTGCCACCAAAGCCCGGGGGGGGGTTAACACTGAAGCTTTCTTT
few | TRBJ2-5 | NA | TRBV5-4 | CASSLSTGATETQYF | TGTGCCAGCAGCTTGTCGACAGGAGCAACGGAGACCCAGTACTTC
NA | TRBJ2-7 | TRBD2 | TRBV6-2/TRBV6-3 | CASSFSPREGQYF | TGTGCCAGCAGTTTTTCCCCTCGGGAGGGGCAGTACTTC